This passage covers 8 T cell receptor beta chains from one sample sequenced in a study of beta chain features in type 1 diabetes (dated by TCRdb to between 2018 and 2020). To prepare the library, the immunoSEQ multiplex PCR assay was applied. The entire isolated RNA was reverse transcribed using the High Capacity cDNA Reverse Transcription Kit, and thus expressed TCRB transcripts were sequenced. The table comes from immuneACCESS by way of TCRdb, which keeps in-frame sequences with V and J called. Part of the clones is missing from these tables; in studies checked, under half for an unresolved V gene and the rest for unknown reasons. Counted in this sample were about 240,000 clones; 25% to 35% of them appeared once. In total, the top ten clones hold roughly 4% of the sample. The specimen sequenced was central memory CD4+ T cells from blood. These receptors all come from a man aged 25-40 years in good health.

As for this clone: The sample contains more than one DNA sequence encoding this CDR3. This rearrangement joins TRBV5-1 to TRBJ2-7, with D unclear. Trimming pared 0 bases from V and 4 bases from J, leaving 8 bases between. The CDR3 spans 13 residues. CDR1 SGHRS and CDR2 YFSETQ come from the germline V gene. The CDR3 DNA is TGCGCCAGCAGCTTGGCGCAGGATTACGAGCAGTACTTC. Translating gives CASSLAQDYEQYF. The full variable domain, rest sourced from reference TRBV5-1 and TRBJ2-7, is KAGVTQTPRYLIKTRGQQVTLSCSPISGHRSVSWYQQTPGQGLQFLFEYFSETQRNKGNFPGRFSGRQFSNSRSEMNVSTLELGDSALYLCASSLAQDYEQYFGPGTRLTVT.

This chain connects TRBV5-6 to TRBJ2-3, with 16 bases aligning to TRBD2. Germline V gene sequence: CDR1 SGHDT, CDR2 YYEEEE. This CDR3 comprises 17 residues. V lost 4 bases, J lost 6 bases, and 8 bases stayed unmatched. Here the CDR3 reads CASSPGLAGGPWDTQYF. In DNA, the CDR3 is TGTGCCAGCAGCCCGGGACTAGCGGGAGGGCCTTGGGATACGCAGTATTTT.

The rearrangement uses TRBV30 and TRBJ2-2; D is undetermined. CDR1 GTSNPN and CDR2 SVGIG come from the germline V gene (reference sequence). The CDR3 sequence is 13 residues long. V dropped 0 bases and J dropped 3 bases, with 5 bases sitting between them. This CDR3 is CAWSVRDTGELFF. The CDR3 coding sequence is TGTGCCTGGAGTGTACGGGACACCGGGGAGCTGTTTTTT.

This chain links TRBV7-2 with TRBJ2-6; D not certain. The germline V gene has CDR1 SGHTA and CDR2 FQGNSA. The CDR3 is 16 residues long. V gave up 4 bases and J gave up 0 bases, with 10 bases separating them. This CDR3 is CASSSSPSSGANVLTF. The CDR3, as DNA: TGTGCCAGCAGCTCCAGCCCGAGCTCTGGGGCCAACGTCCTGACTTTC.

On this clone itself: This may be a read error: a much more frequent sequence differs by one nucleotide. This chain links TRBV6-5 with TRBJ2-3; 12 bases are a match to TRBD1. CDR3 length: 16 amino acids. The V gene end was trimmed by 4 bases and the J gene end by 5 bases; junction bases not matched to a gene: 7. From germline, CDR1 is MNHEY and CDR2 SVGAGI. The CDR3 DNA reads TGTGCCAGCAGTTTGTCCGGGACAGGGGGCGGAGATACGCAGTATTTT. Its protein product is CASSLSGTGGGDTQYF.

Many counts were recorded for this clone. The chain recombines TRBV4-3 with TRBJ2-2; weak D call: TRBD1 (6 bases). There are 16 residues in the CDR3. V gave up 0 bases and J gave up 2 bases, with 10 bases separating them. The germline V gene encodes CDR1 LGHNA and CDR2 YSLEER. The CDR3 DNA reads TGCGCCAGCAGCCAAGATTGGGGGCGTAACACCGGGGAGCTGTTTTTT. Its translation: CASSQDWGRNTGELFF.

This chain connects TRBV15 to TRBJ2-3, with TRBD2 as a possible D gene (6 bases). This CDR3 has 15 residues. Germline lookup yields CDR1 LNHNV and CDR2 YYDKDF (reference sequence). Trimming left V 3 bases short and J 0 bases short, with 10 bases between. This CDR3 reads CATSSRAGSTDTQYF. CDR3 bases: TGTGCCACCAGCAGTAGGGCGGGAAGCACAGATACGCAGTATTTT.

This sequence joins TRBV7-2 and TRBJ2-5; tentative D call: TRBD1 (7 bases). This CDR3 spans 15 amino acids. V was cut by 2 bases and J by 5 bases, with 15 bases left in between. The V gene's germline CDR1 is SGHTA and CDR2 FQGNSA. The CDR3 nucleotides are TGTGCCAGCAGCTTAAGGAGGGACAGACGCGAGACCCAGTACTTC. The encoded protein is CASSLRRDRRETQYF.